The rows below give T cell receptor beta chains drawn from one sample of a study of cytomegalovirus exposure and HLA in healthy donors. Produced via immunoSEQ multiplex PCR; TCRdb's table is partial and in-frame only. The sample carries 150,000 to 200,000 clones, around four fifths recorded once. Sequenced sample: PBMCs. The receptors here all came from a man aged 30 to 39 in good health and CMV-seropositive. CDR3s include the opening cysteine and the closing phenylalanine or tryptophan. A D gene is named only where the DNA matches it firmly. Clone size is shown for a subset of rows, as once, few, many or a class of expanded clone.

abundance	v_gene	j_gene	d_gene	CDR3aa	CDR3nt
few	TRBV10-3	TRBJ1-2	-	CAIRQGDTGPSSF	TGTGCCATCAGACAAGGGGATACAGGGCCGTCCAGCTTC
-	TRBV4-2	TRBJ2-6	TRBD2	CASSQDGGAGANVLTF	TGTGCCAGCAGCCAAGATGGGGGGGCTGGGGCCAACGTCCTGACTTTC
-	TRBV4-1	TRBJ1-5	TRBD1	CASSQEWDRGNQPQHF	TGCGCCAGCAGCCAAGAGTGGGACAGGGGCAATCAGCCCCAGCATTTT
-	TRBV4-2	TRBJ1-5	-	CASSQAKQDNQPQHF	TGTGCCAGCAGCCAAGCGAAACAGGACAACCAGCCCCAGCATTTT
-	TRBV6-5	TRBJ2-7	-	CASSYLTQGGEQYF	TGTGCCAGCAGTTACCTCACCCAGGGTGGCGAGCAGTACTTC
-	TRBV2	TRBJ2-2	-	CASRESTGELFF	TGTGCCAGTCGAGAAAGCACCGGGGAGCTGTTTTTT
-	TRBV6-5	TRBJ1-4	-	CASSYSAGGRYGLFF	TGTGCCAGCAGTTACTCAGCGGGGGGGCGGTACGGACTGTTTTTT
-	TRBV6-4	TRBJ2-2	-	CASSGTVTGELFF	TGTGCCAGCAGTGGGACAGTTACCGGGGAGCTGTTTTTT
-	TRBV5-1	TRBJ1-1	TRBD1	CASSSLTGGTTEAFF	TGCGCCAGCAGCTCCCTGACAGGGGGGACTACTGAAGCTTTCTTT
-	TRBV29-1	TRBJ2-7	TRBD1	CSVVQDRGALMYF	TGCAGCGTTGTACAGGACAGGGGCGCTCTGATGTACTTC
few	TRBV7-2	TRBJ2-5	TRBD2	CASRTSGAQETQYF	TGTGCCAGCAGGACTAGCGGGGCCCAAGAGACCCAGTACTTC
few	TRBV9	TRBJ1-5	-	CASSVAGGEPQHF	TGTGCCAGCAGCGTAGCGGGGGGAGAGCCCCAGCATTTT
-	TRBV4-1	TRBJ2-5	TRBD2	CASRAGMDQETQYF	TGCGCCAGCAGAGCGGGAATGGACCAAGAGACCCAGTACTTC
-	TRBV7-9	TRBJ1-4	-	CASSFRPGGATNEKLFF	TGTGCCAGCAGCTTCAGGCCAGGAGGCGCAACTAATGAAAAACTGTTTTTT
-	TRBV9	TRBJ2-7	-	CASSVGQSYEQYF	TGTGCCAGCAGCGTGGGGCAGTCCTACGAGCAGTACTTC
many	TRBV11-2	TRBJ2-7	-	CASSPRDGEVNYEQYF	TGTGCCAGCAGCCCGCGGGACGGCGAAGTCAACTACGAGCAGTACTTC
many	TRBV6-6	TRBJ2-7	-	CASSPPGAYEQYF	TGTGCCAGTTCCCCCCCCGGGGCCTACGAGCAGTACTTC
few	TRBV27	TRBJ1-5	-	CARGQPQHF	TGTGCGAGGGGGCAGCCCCAGCATTTT
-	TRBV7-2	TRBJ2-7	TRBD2	CASSLVPGGDYEQYF	TGTGCCAGCAGCTTAGTTCCCGGGGGGGACTACGAGCAGTACTTC
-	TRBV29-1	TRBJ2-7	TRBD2	CSVGLAGPYEQYF	TGCAGCGTGGGACTAGCGGGCCCCTACGAGCAGTACTTC
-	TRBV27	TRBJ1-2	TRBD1	CASSFTGQAGLYGYTF	TGTGCCAGCAGTTTTACCGGACAGGCTGGCTTGTATGGCTACACCTTC
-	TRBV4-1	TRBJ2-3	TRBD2	CASSQTGLAVLQGDTQYF	TGCGCCAGCAGCCAGACGGGACTAGCGGTCCTACAGGGAGATACGCAGTATTTT
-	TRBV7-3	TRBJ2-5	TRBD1	CASSKQGRETQYF	TGTGCCAGCAGCAAACAGGGGCGGGAGACCCAGTACTTC
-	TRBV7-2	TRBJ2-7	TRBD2	CASSLRGGTSYEQYF	TGTGCCAGCAGCTTACGGGGGGGAACGAGCTACGAGCAGTACTTC
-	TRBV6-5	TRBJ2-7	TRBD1	CASSPGTGSSYEQYF	TGTGCCAGCAGCCCCGGGACAGGGTCTTCCTACGAGCAGTACTTC
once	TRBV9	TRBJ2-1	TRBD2	CASSVASGDSYNEQFF	TGTGCCAGCAGCGTAGCTAGCGGCGACTCCTACAATGAGCAGTTCTTC
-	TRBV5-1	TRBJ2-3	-	CASSLGGLPTDTQYF	TGCGCCAGCAGCTTGGGTGGACTACCCACAGATACGCAGTATTTT
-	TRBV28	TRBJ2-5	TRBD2	CASSSPAGGGETQYF	TGTGCCAGCAGTTCCCCGGCGGGGGGGGGAGAGACCCAGTACTTC
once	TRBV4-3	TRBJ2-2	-	CASSQDRSSEGRWELFF	TGCGCCAGCAGCCAAGATCGGAGTAGCGAAGGGCGCTGGGAGCTGTTTTTT
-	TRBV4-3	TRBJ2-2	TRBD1	CASSQDPTGTGGTGELFF	TGCGCCAGCAGCCAAGATCCAACCGGGACAGGAGGAACCGGGGAGCTGTTTTTT
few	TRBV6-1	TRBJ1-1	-	CASSPGHEGTEAFF	TGTGCCAGCAGTCCCGGACATGAAGGGACTGAAGCTTTCTTT
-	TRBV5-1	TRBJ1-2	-	CASSLGSRGLSYGYTF	TGCGCCAGCAGCTTGGGATCCAGGGGTCTCTCCTATGGCTACACCTTC
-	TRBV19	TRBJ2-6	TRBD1	CASSPDRGRGANVLTF	TGTGCCAGTAGTCCGGACAGGGGGCGTGGGGCCAACGTCCTGACTTTC
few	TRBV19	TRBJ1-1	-	CASSYRGGNTEAFF	TGTGCCAGTAGTTACCGCGGGGGGAACACTGAAGCTTTCTTT
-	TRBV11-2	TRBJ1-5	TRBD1	CASPDRGRNQPQHF	TGTGCCAGCCCAGACAGGGGGCGTAATCAGCCCCAGCATTTT
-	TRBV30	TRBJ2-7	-	CAFVGRGYEQYF	TGTGCCTTCGTCGGTAGGGGTTACGAGCAGTACTTC
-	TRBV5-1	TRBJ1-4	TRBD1	CASSTGQEREKLFF	TGCGCCAGCAGCACGGGACAGGAAAGGGAAAAACTGTTTTTT
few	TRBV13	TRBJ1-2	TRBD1	CASSLDQARSTGGNYGYTF	TGTGCCAGCAGCTTAGACCAAGCCCGATCGACAGGGGGCAACTATGGCTACACCTTC
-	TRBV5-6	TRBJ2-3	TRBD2	CASSVRTSGGPTDTQYF	TGTGCCAGCAGCGTACGGACTAGCGGGGGGCCCACAGATACGCAGTATTTT
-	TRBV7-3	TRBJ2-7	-	CASSLNSGSYEGQYF	TGTGCCAGCAGCTTAAATTCAGGATCCTACGAGGGGCAGTACTTC